This TCR beta chain was captured by sequencing in a study of T cell changes during pregnancy in multiple sclerosis (dated by TCRdb to 2018 to 2020). For the wider study: Changes in the T cell repertoire over the course of pregnancy were examined in this study in women with multiple sclerosis.

To note about this clone: Its antigen remains unidentified. There are no base qualities to consult, and no much larger clone falls within one base.

The germline V gene gives CDR1 as SGHVS and CDR2 as FNYEAQ. The CDR3 numbers 15 residues from cysteine through phenylalanine. Left in the record is the CDR3 DNA by itself, 45 bases read in frame from the first base. Trimming accounts for 5 bases at V and 4 bases at J, while the number of junction bases matched to no gene is 7. Library construction relied on the immunoSEQ multiplex PCR assay. TCRdb provides this immuneACCESS table in a form limited to in-frame rearrangements. Some clones are lacking; in checked studies, under half of them reflect an unresolved V gene, and why the rest are absent is not known. This sample has about 71,000 clones in its table, and around 90% of those were observed once. Jointly, the top ten make up approximately 1.1% of the sample.

The source was peripheral blood, collected in the third trimester of pregnancy. The sequence derives from a female donor with multiple sclerosis, enrolled in a pregnancy study. Recombination linked TRBV7-6 to TRBJ2-3, and 9 junctional nucleotides match TRBD1. This receptor carries the CDR3 CASSVGTGTADTQYF. The nucleotides read TGTGCCAGCAGCGTCGGGACAGGGACCGCAGATACGCAGTATTTT. The CDR3 plus the reference TRBV7-6 and TRBJ2-3 genes for the other parts give the full variable domain: GAGVSQSPRYKVTKRGQDVALRCDPISGHVSLYWYRQALGQGPEFLTYFNYEAQQDKSGLPNDRFSAERPEGSISTLTIQRTEQRDSAMYRCASSVGTGTADTQYFGPGTRLTVL.